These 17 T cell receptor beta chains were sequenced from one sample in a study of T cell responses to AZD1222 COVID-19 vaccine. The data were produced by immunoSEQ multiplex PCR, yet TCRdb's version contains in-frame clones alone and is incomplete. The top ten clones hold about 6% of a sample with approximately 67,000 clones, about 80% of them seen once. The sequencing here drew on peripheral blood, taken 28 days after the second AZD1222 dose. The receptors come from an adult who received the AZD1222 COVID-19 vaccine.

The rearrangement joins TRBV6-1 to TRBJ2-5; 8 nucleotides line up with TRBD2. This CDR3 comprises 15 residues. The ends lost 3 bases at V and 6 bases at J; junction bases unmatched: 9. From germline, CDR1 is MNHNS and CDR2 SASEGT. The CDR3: CASSDQIAGRKTQYF. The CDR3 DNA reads TGTGCCAGCAGTGATCAAATAGCGGGGAGGAAGACCCAGTACTTC.

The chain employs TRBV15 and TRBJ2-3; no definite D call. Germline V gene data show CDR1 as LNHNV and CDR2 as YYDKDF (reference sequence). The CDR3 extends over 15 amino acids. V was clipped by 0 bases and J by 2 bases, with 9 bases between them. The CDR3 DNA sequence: TGTGCCACCAGCAGAGAATCTGTGGCCACAGATACGCAGTATTTT. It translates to CATSRESVATDTQYF.

The CDR3 DNA reads as TGTGCTAGTGCGACAGGGGCCAATCAGCCCCAGCATTTT. Its translation: CASATGANQPQHF. The chain uses TRBV12-5 and TRBJ1-5; 8 bases fit TRBD1. Germline V CDR1 and CDR2: LGHNT, FRNRAP. The CDR3 totals 13 residues. The V segment lost 7 bases and the J segment 3 bases; nucleotides outside the gene matches: 2.

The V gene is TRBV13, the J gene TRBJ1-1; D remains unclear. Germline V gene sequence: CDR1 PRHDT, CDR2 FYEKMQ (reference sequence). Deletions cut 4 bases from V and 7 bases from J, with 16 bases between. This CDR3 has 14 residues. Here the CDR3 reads CASSSPPGRLEAFF. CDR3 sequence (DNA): TGTGCCAGCAGCTCTCCACCCGGCAGACTTGAAGCTTTCTTT.

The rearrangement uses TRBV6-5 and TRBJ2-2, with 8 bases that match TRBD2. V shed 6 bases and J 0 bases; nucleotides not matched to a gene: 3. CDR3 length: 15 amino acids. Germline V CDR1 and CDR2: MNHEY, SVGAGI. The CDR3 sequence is CASRGLVTNTGELFF. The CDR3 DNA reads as TGTGCCAGCAGGGGACTAGTCACGAACACCGGGGAGCTGTTTTTT.

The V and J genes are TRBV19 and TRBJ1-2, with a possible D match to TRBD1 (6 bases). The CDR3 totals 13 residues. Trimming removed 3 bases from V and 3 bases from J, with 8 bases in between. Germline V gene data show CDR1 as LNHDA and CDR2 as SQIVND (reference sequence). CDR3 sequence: CASSINRDYGYTF. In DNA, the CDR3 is TGTGCCAGTAGTATTAACAGGGACTATGGCTACACCTTC.

Here the CDR3 DNA reads TGTGCCAGCTCACCACCCCCAAGGACGGGACAAGAGACCCAGTACTTC. Translated: CASSPPPRTGQETQYF. The chain employs TRBV18 and TRBJ2-5; TRBD2 might be the D (5 bases). The germline gives CDR1 KGHSH, CDR2 LQKENI. The CDR3 loop spans 16 amino acids. The V end was cut by 0 bases, the J end by 2 bases, with 13 bases between.

Here the CDR3 DNA reads TGTGCCAGCAGCTTAGTAAGACAAGAGATTCAGTTCTTC. Residues: CASSLVRQEIQFF. This rearrangement joins TRBV7-2 to TRBJ2-1, with unresolved D. CDR1 and CDR2 from the germline V gene are SGHTA and FQGNSA. The CDR3 is 13 residues long. With 1 base removed from V and 13 bases from J, the gap between germline ends came to 14 bases. Full variable domain (outside the CDR3, taken from reference TRBV7-2 and TRBJ2-1): GAGVSQSPSNKVTEKGKDVELRCDPISGHTALYWYRQSLGQGLEFLIYFQGNSAPDKSGLPSDRFSAERTGGSVSTLTIQRTQQEDSAVYLCASSLVRQEIQFFGPGTRLTVL.

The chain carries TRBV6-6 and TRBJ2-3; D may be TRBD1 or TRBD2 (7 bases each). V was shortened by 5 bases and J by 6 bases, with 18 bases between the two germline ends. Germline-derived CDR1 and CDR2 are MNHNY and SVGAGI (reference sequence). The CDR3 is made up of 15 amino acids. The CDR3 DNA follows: TGTGCCAGCAGTGCCAGGGGGGGCTCCGGGGATACGCAGTATTTT. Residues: CASSARGGSGDTQYF.

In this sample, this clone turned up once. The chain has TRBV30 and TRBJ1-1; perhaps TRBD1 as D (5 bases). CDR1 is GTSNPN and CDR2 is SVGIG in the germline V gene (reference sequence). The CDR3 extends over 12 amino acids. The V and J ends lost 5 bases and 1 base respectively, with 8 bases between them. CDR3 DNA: TGTGCCTGGTCTCAGGGGAACACTGAAGCTTTCTTT. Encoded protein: CAWSQGNTEAFF. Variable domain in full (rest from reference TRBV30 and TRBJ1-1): SQTIHQWPATLVQPVGSPLSLECTVEGTSNPNLYWYRQAAGRGLQLLFYSVGIGQISSEVPQNLSASRPQDRQFILSSKKLLLSDSGFYLCAWSQGNTEAFFGQGTRLTVV.

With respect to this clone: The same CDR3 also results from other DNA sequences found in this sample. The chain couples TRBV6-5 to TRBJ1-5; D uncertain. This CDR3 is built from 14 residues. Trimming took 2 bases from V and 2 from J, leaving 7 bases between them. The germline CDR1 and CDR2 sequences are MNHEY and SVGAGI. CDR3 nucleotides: TGTGCCAGCAGTTACCCGGTAGGCAATCAGCCCCAGCATTTT. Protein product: CASSYPVGNQPQHF.

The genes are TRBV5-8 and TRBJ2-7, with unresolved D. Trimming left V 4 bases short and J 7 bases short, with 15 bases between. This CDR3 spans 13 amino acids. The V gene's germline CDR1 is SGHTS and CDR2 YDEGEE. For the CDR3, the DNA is TGTGCCAGCAGCCCCCCCGAGTGGCGAGAGCAGTACTTC. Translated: CASSPPEWREQYF.

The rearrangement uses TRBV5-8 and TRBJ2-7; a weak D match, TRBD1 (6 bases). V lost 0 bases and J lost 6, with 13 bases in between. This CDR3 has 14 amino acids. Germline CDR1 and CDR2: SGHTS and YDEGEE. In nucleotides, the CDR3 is TGTGCCAGCAGCTTGGGGGGGACAATTGGCGAGCAGTACTTC. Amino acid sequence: CASSLGGTIGEQYF.

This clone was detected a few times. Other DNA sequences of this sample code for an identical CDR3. The CDR3 DNA sequence: TGCGCCAGCAGCTTGGACAGCACAGATACGCAGTATTTT. It specifies CASSLDSTDTQYF. This chain links TRBV5-1 with TRBJ2-3; D gene ambiguous. There are 13 residues in the CDR3. V shed 0 bases and J shed 0 bases, with 2 bases lying between them. Per the germline V gene, CDR1 is SGHRS and CDR2 is YFSETQ.

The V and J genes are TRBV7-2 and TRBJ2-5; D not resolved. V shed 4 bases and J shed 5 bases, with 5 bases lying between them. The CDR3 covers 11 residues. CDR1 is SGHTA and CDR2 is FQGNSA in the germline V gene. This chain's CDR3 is CASSSFETQYF. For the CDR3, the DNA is TGTGCCAGCAGCTCCTTCGAGACCCAGTACTTC.

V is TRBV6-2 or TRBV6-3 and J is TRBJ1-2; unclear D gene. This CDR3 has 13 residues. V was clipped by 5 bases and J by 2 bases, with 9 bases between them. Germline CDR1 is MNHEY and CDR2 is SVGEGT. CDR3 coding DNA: TGTGCCAGCAGTCTCTGGGCCAACTATGGCTACACCTTC. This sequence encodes CASSLWANYGYTF.

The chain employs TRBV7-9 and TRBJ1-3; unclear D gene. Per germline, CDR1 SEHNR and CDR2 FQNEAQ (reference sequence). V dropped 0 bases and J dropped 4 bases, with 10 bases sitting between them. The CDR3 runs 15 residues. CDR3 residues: CASSLAGLTGNTIYF. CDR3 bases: TGTGCCAGCAGCTTAGCCGGTCTTACGGGAAACACCATATATTTT. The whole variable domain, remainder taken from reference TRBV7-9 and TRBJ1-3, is DTGVSQNPRHKITKRGQNVTFRCDPISEHNRLYWYRQTLGQGPEFLTYFQNEAQLEKSRLLSDRFSAERPKGSFSTLEIQRTEQGDSAMYLCASSLAGLTGNTIYFGEGSWLTVV.